This TCR beta chain came from a study of T cells in tumors after PD-1 blockade. Study as a whole: No patient had prior checkpoint blockade, systemic immunosuppression, or radiotherapy within 4 weeks. Some patients also took daily vismodegib 150 mg during anti-PD-1 treatment.

Overall study results and limits: Roughly 42% of tumor TCR clonotypes were also found in blood.

The CDR3 sequence is 10 residues long. Germline-derived CDR1 and CDR2 are WNHNN and SYGVQD (reference sequence). Genomic DNA template from tumor biopsies or peripheral blood, 616 ng to 6,004 ng input. Sequencing used immunoSEQ multiplex PCR; TCRdb keeps in-frame clones, though not all of them. Of 7,000 to 9,500 clones listed, 60% to 80% were seen once; the top ten hold 7.5% to 9.5%. This clone came up a few times. Its antigen is currently unknown. The junction departs from germline at one end; a sequencing error may be responsible. The chain is built from TRBV10-1 and TRBJ2-7; 7 nucleotides match TRBD1. The sequence came from a human donor with basal cell carcinoma. The sequencing here drew on tumor tissue, taken after anti-PD-1 treatment. CDR3 sequence (DNA): TGCGCCAGCAAGAGGGGGCCAGTCCCATTC. Translation gives CASKRGPVPF.